This TCR beta chain was found in a study of T cell responses to AZD1222 COVID-19 vaccine. Germline CDR1 MNHEY, CDR2 SMNVEV (reference sequence). The CDR3 loop spans 16 amino acids. Trimming removed 6 bases from V and 7 bases from J; junction bases left unmatched: 14. TCRdb keeps only in-frame clones here, not all; method: immunoSEQ multiplex PCR. The table lists about 150,000 clones, around 90% of them singletons, with 1.1% to 1.5% in the top ten. This material consisted of peripheral blood, taken on day 0 of AZD1222 vaccination. The TCR originated in an adult in good health. The V gene is TRBV27, the J gene TRBJ2-1, with 8 positions matching TRBD2. This chain's CDR3 is CASRVEAGVVRNEQFF. CDR3 nucleotides: TGTGCCAGCAGGGTCGAAGCGGGAGTTGTAAGGAATGAGCAGTTCTTC.